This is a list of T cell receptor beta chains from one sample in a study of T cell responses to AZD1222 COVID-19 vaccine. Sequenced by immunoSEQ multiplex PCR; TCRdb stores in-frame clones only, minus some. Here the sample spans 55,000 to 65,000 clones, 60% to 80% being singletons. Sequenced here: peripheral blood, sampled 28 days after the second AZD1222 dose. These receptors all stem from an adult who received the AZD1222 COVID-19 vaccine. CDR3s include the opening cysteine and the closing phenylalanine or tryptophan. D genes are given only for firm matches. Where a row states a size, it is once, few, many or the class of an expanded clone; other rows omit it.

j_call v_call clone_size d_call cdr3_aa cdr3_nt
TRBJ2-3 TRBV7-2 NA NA CASSFRIEGFTDTQYF TGTGCCAGCAGCTTCCGGATTGAAGGTTTCACAGATACGCAGTATTTT
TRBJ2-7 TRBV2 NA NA CASLAGEITYEQYF TGTGCCAGCCTGGCGGGCGAAATAACCTACGAGCAGTACTTC
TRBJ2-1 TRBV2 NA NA CASSQRQDNYNEQFF TGTGCCAGCAGCCAGCGACAGGATAATTACAATGAGCAGTTCTTC
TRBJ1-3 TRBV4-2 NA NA CASSQEDSSGNTIYF TGTGCCAGCAGCCAGGAGGACAGCTCTGGAAACACCATATATTTT
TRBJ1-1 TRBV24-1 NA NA CATSDPGTEAFF TGTGCCACCAGTGACCCCGGCACTGAAGCTTTCTTT
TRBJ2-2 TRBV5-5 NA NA CASSLINTGELFF TGTGCCAGCAGCTTGATCAACACCGGGGAGCTGTTTTTT
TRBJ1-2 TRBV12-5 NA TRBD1 CALPFPDRGSYGYTF TGTGCCCTCCCCTTTCCGGACAGGGGCTCCTATGGCTACACCTTC
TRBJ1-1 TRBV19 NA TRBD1 CASSISGQRLGTEAFF TGTGCCAGTAGTATATCGGGACAGAGACTGGGCACTGAAGCTTTCTTT
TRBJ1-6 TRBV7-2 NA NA CASSITGPLHF TGTGCCAGCAGCATTACAGGGCCCCTCCACTTT
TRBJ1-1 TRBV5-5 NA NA CASSPDTGPGEAFF TGTGCCAGCAGCCCAGACACCGGTCCGGGTGAAGCTTTCTTT
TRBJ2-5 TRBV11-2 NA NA CASSFQGGGETQYF TGTGCCAGCAGCTTCCAAGGTGGAGGAGAGACCCAGTACTTC
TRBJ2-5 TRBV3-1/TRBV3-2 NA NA CASSQRGSETQYF TGTGCCAGCAGCCAACGAGGGAGTGAGACCCAGTACTTC
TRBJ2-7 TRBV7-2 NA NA CASSPGQFSYEQYF TGTGCCAGCAGCCCCGGACAGTTTTCCTACGAGCAGTACTTC
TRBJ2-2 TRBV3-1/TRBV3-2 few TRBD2 CASSQGGGRGTGELFF TGTGCCAGCAGCCAAGGCGGGGGGCGTGGGACCGGGGAGCTGTTTTTT
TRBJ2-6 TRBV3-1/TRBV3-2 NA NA CASSPPMGDSGANVLTF TGTGCCAGCAGCCCCCCGATGGGAGACTCTGGGGCCAACGTCCTGACTTTC
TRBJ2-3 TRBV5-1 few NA CASSLDGSRTDTQYF TGCGCCAGCAGCTTGGACGGGTCCCGCACAGATACGCAGTATTTT
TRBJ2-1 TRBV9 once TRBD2 CASSVAGVYNEQFF TGTGCCAGCAGCGTGGCGGGGGTCTACAATGAGCAGTTCTTC
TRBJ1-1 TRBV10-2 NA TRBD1 CASSEDRVNTEAFF TGCGCCAGCAGTGAGGACAGGGTGAACACTGAAGCTTTCTTT
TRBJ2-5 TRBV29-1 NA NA CSVGDQETQYF TGCAGCGTTGGCGACCAAGAGACCCAGTACTTC
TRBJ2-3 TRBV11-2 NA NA CASSADIYSSTDTQYF TGTGCCAGCAGCGCCGACATTTACTCTAGCACAGATACGCAGTATTTT
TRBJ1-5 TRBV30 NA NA CAWSVDGNQPQHF TGTGCCTGGAGTGTAGACGGGAATCAGCCCCAGCATTTT
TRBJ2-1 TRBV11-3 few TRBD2 CASSLGLANEQFF TGTGCCAGCAGCTTGGGACTAGCGAATGAGCAGTTCTTC
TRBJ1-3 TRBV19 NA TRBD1 CASSAAGTGGSGNTIYF TGTGCCAGTAGTGCGGCGGGGACAGGGGGCTCTGGAAACACCATATATTTT
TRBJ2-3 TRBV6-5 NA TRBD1 CASRTRTGGTDTQYF TGTGCCAGCAGGACACGGACAGGGGGCACAGATACGCAGTATTTT
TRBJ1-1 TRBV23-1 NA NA CATIHGGRDTEAFF TGCGCCACTATACACGGGGGTAGGGACACTGAAGCTTTCTTT
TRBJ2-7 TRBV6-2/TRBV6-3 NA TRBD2 CASSSRLAGAYEQYF TGTGCCAGCAGTTCTCGGCTAGCGGGGGCCTACGAGCAGTACTTC
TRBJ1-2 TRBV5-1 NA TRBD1 CASSSLQGSWGYTF TGCGCCAGCAGCTCGTTACAGGGGAGCTGGGGCTACACCTTC
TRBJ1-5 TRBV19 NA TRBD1 CASSGGTGIRNQPQHF TGTGCCAGTAGTGGAGGGACAGGGATAAGGAATCAGCCCCAGCATTTT
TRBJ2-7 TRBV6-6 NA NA CASSVGQAYEQYF TGTGCCAGCAGTGTGGGACAAGCCTACGAGCAGTACTTC
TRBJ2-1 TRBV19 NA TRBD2 CASSTPFWGVRASGSNEQFF TGTGCCAGTAGTACCCCATTCTGGGGGGTTAGGGCTAGCGGGAGTAATGAGCAGTTCTTC
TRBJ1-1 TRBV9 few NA CASSVSLDNTEAFF TGTGCCAGCAGCGTTTCCTTGGACAACACTGAAGCTTTCTTT
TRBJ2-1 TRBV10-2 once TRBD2 CASGGLVYNEQFF TGCGCCAGCGGGGGACTAGTTTACAATGAGCAGTTCTTC
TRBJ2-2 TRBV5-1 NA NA CASSLKGTLNPGELFF TGCGCCAGCAGCTTGAAGGGGACACTCAATCCCGGGGAGCTGTTTTTT
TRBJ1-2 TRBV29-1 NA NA CSVELYGYTF TGCAGCGTTGAACTCTATGGCTACACCTTC
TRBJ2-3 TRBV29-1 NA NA CSVESRGGTDTQYF TGCAGCGTTGAAAGCAGGGGCGGCACAGATACGCAGTATTTT
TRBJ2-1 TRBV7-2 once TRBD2 CASSSIFTASGSGNEQFF TGTGCCAGCAGCTCGATCTTTACGGCTAGCGGGAGCGGGAATGAGCAGTTCTTC
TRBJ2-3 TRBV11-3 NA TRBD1 CASSLSTGVWDTQYF TGTGCCAGCAGCTTAAGTACAGGGGTATGGGATACGCAGTATTTT
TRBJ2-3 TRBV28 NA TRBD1 CASRLYGTGGTDTQYF TGTGCCAGCAGGCTCTACGGGACAGGGGGCACAGATACGCAGTATTTT
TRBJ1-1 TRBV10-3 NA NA CAISEGREAFF TGTGCCATCAGTGAGGGACGTGAAGCTTTCTTT
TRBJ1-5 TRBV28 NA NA CASSPPRGPQHF TGTGCCAGCAGCCCCCCCCGCGGGCCCCAGCATTTT
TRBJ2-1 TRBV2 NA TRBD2 CASSEDGLAGEVEQFF TGTGCCAGCAGTGAAGATGGACTAGCGGGAGAAGTTGAGCAGTTCTTC
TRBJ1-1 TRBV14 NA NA CASSQPGTEAFF TGTGCCAGCAGCCAACCCGGGACCGAAGCTTTCTTT
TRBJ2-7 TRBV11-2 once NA CASSLNGGGYEQYF TGTGCCAGCAGCTTAAACGGTGGGGGTTACGAGCAGTACTTC